The 6 T cell receptor beta chains below all came from one sample that was sequenced in a study of PD-1 blockade in classical Hodgkin lymphoma. Relapse after autologous stem cell transplantation occurred in every patient, and brentuximab vedotin exposure varied. Here immunoSEQ multiplex PCR was the method, and the copy in TCRdb shows in-frame clones only, minus some. The repertoire holds some 100,000 clones, more than 85% seen once, with 6.5% to 7.5% in the top ten. The material was peripheral blood mononuclear cells (PBMCs), obtained before the second cycle of nivolumab. The receptors come from a human donor with classical Hodgkin lymphoma.

J is TRBJ2-3 and V is TRBV7-9; D gene ambiguous. The germline V gene has CDR1 SEHNR and CDR2 FQNEAQ (reference sequence). Trimming cost V 0 bases and J 3 bases, with 13 bases left between them. The CDR3 runs 16 residues. The CDR3: CASSLAGSLRTDTQYF. The CDR3 DNA is TGTGCCAGCAGCTTAGCGGGGTCCTTGCGAACAGATACGCAGTATTTT. The complete variable domain, with remaining parts taken from reference TRBV7-9 and TRBJ2-3, reads DTGVSQNPRHKITKRGQNVTFRCDPISEHNRLYWYRQTLGQGPEFLTYFQNEAQLEKSRLLSDRFSAERPKGSFSTLEIQRTEQGDSAMYLCASSLAGSLRTDTQYFGPGTRLTVL.

The V and J genes are TRBV7-2 and TRBJ1-1, with no clear D. Germline CDR1 reads SGHTA; CDR2 reads FQGNSA. This CDR3 has 15 residues. V was pared by 1 base and J by 0 bases, with 9 bases between. The CDR3 here is CASSLVRSLNTEAFF. In DNA form, the CDR3 reads TGTGCCAGCAGCTTAGTTCGCAGCTTGAACACTGAAGCTTTCTTT.

The chain couples TRBV7-9 to TRBJ2-7; D is tentatively TRBD1 or TRBD2 (7 bases each). This CDR3 has 15 residues. The V end was cut by 0 bases, the J end by 4 bases, with 13 bases between. Germline CDR1 is SEHNR and CDR2 is FQNEAQ (reference sequence). CDR3 DNA: TGTGCCAGCAGCTTAGCGGGAGGGGGCGGGTACGAGCAGTACTTC. This codes for CASSLAGGGGYEQYF.

The V and J genes are TRBV5-4 and TRBJ2-3; weak D call: TRBD1 (5 bases). Germline V gene sequence: CDR1 SGHNT, CDR2 YYREEE (reference sequence). The CDR3 extends over 13 amino acids. V was cut by 5 bases and J by 3 bases, with 10 bases left in between. The CDR3 DNA follows: TGTGCCAGCAGTCTGGGGCGGACAGATACGCAGTATTTT. Translating gives CASSLGRTDTQYF.

This clone has a handful of counts. V gene TRBV10-3 combines with J gene TRBJ1-6; 9 bases fit TRBD1. V lost 6 bases, J lost 7 bases, and 4 bases stayed unmatched. From germline, CDR1 is ENHRY and CDR2 SYGVKD. The CDR3 covers 14 residues. CDR3 region: CAISGQGFNSPLHF. The DNA of the CDR3 is TGTGCCATCAGCGGACAGGGGTTCAATTCACCCCTCCACTTT.

The chain combines TRBV6-5 with TRBJ2-7; D is perhaps TRBD2 (6 bases). In germline, CDR1 is MNHEY, CDR2 SVGAGI. The V and J ends lost 7 bases and 4 bases respectively, with 14 bases between them. The CDR3 is made up of 13 amino acids. This chain's CDR3 is CASIPPGRYEQYF. The CDR3 nucleotides read TGTGCCAGCATCCCCCCGGGGAGGTACGAGCAGTACTTC.